The 18 T cell receptor beta chains below all came from one sample that was sequenced in a study of spatial heterogeneity in lung cancer. Study results and caveats: The study found that expanded intratumoral alpha and beta TCR counts tracked tumor mutation counts.

TCRdb re-called the 5' RACE reads with MiXCR, one entry per CDR3 protein. The sample has fewer than 8,500 distinct CDR3 sequences; just over 8% are singletons. Sample time point: sample taken at primary tumor resection. Their specific antigens are unknown. This specimen was lung tumor tissue, taken at surgery. All receptors come from a male donor with early-stage non-small cell lung cancer.

In regard to this clonotype: A library prepared for alpha chains yielded this beta chain as an off-target read; its size is of little meaning. The rearrangement uses TRBV6-2 or TRBV6-3 and TRBJ2-2; 9 positions match TRBD1. The CDR3 contains 16 residues. CDR1 is MNHEY and CDR2 is SVGEGT in the germline V gene. After removal of 6 bases from V and 7 bases from J, the junction contained 12 bases not matched to a gene. DNA of the CDR3: TGTGCCAGCAGCCCTTCGTCGGGACAGGGATTCGGGGAGCTGTTTTTT. It is translated as CASSPSSGQGFGELFF.

By sample fraction, this clonotype is medium-sized. This beta chain lies outside the target of a library built for alpha chains; its clone size means little. J is TRBJ1-1 and V is TRBV28; 7 bases align to TRBD1. J gave up 3 bases and V 6 bases, and 10 bases lay outside the gene matches. CDR1 and CDR2 (germline): MDHEN, SYDVKM. The CDR3 loop spans 15 amino acids. The CDR3 coding sequence is TGTGCCAGCAGGCTCCGGGACAGATGGGACACTGAAGCTTTCTTT. Translating gives CASRLRDRWDTEAFF.

Comment on this clonotype: This could be a read error, since a much larger clone is one nucleotide away. This beta chain slipped into a library made for alpha chains as a stray read, so its size is not meaningful. This CDR3 reads CASSLKEQGIYEQYF. CDR3 DNA: TGTGCCAGCAGCTTGAAGGAACAGGGAATCTACGAGCAGTACTTC. This rearrangement joins TRBV13 to TRBJ2-7, with a tentative D call TRBD1 (6 bases). The CDR3 sequence is 15 residues long. Per germline, CDR1 PRHDT and CDR2 FYEKMQ (reference sequence). Between the trimmed V and J ends, which lost 3 bases and 3 bases, there was a span of 15 bases.

This clonotype is termed medium-sized. This beta chain slipped into a library made for alpha chains as a stray read, so its size is not meaningful. The chain employs TRBV6-5 and TRBJ1-2; 7 positions match TRBD1. The V gene's germline CDR1 is MNHEY and CDR2 SVGAGI. With V trimmed by 0 bases and J by 0 bases, 4 bases remained unmatched. The CDR3 is 16 residues long. The CDR3 loop reads CASSYSIGGANYGYTF. CDR3 sequence (DNA): TGTGCCAGCAGTTACTCGATAGGGGGCGCTAACTATGGCTACACCTTC.

In its sample, this clonotype is medium-sized. Found in a library prepared for alpha chains, this beta chain is an off-target read, and its abundance has little meaning. The rearrangement links TRBV3-1 to TRBJ2-2; D is ambiguous. Germline V gene sequence: CDR1 LGHDT, CDR2 YNNKEL (reference sequence). Trimming pared 8 bases from V and 3 bases from J, leaving 10 bases between. The CDR3 has 13 amino acids. DNA for the CDR3: TGTGCCAGCGGGTGGCAGGACACCGGGGAGCTGTTTTTT. It specifies CASGWQDTGELFF.

This clonotype qualifies as medium-sized. Since it is a stray read in a library aimed at alpha chains, this beta chain has a size that is not meaningful. The chain uses TRBV20-1 and TRBJ2-1; tentatively, D is TRBD2 (6 bases). Germline-derived CDR1 and CDR2 are DFQATT and SNEGSKA (reference sequence). The length of the CDR3 is 16 residues. The ends were cut back, 0 bases at V and 0 bases at J, with 12 bases in the middle. The CDR3 protein is CSARDQSSGSYNEQFF. CDR3 nucleotides: TGCAGTGCTAGAGATCAGAGTAGCGGCTCCTACAATGAGCAGTTCTTC.

By share of the sample, this clonotype is medium-sized. Being off target in a library aimed at alpha chains, this beta chain has a size of little meaning. This chain links TRBV4-3 with TRBJ2-3; no definite D call. Germline V gene data show CDR1 as LGHNA and CDR2 as YSLEER. The CDR3 totals 14 residues. Trimming stripped 4 bases from V and 3 bases from J, with 11 bases between. The CDR3 here is CASSPGPGTDTQYF. The CDR3 DNA reads as TGCGCCAGCAGCCCGGGCCCTGGGACAGATACGCAGTATTTT.

This clonotype was counted at least ten times. In a library made to pick up alpha chains, this beta chain is a stray read with a size that means little. CDR3 nucleotide sequence: TGTGCCAGCAGTAGCGGGGCGGGAGGTTACAATGAGCAGTTCTTC. This encodes CASSSGAGGYNEQFF. This chain links TRBV7-2 with TRBJ2-1; 8 nucleotides match TRBD2. The CDR3 length is 15 residues. The V segment lost 6 bases and the J segment 4 bases; nucleotides outside the gene matches: 8. CDR1 is SGHTA, CDR2 FQGNSA, per germline.

This clonotype is termed medium-sized (0.01 to 0.1%). This beta chain is a stray read from a library made for alpha chains; its abundance is not meaningful. The chain combines TRBV18 with TRBJ2-7; D is unclear. Germline CDR1 KGHSH, CDR2 LQKENI. This CDR3 comprises 14 residues. The V end was cut by 0 bases, the J end by 2 bases, with 8 bases between. CDR3: CASSPPEATYEQYF. DNA of the CDR3: TGTGCCAGCTCACCACCGGAAGCAACCTACGAGCAGTACTTC. Using reference TRBV18 and TRBJ2-7 for the parts outside the CDR3, the full variable domain is NAGVMQNPRHLVRRRGQEARLRCSPMKGHSHVYWYRQLPEEGLKFMVYLQKENIIDESGMPKERFSAEFPKEGPSILRIQQVVRGDSAAYFCASSPPEATYEQYFGPGTRLTVT.

This clonotype was recorded at least ten times. With the library built for alpha chains, this beta chain is off target and its frequency is not meaningful. This chain connects TRBV12-3 or TRBV12-4 to TRBJ1-1, with 8 bases aligning to TRBD1. The CDR3 spans 13 residues. Germline trimming cut 7 bases from V and 2 bases from J; bases unmatched to any gene: 3. The CDR3 protein is CASMGQVNTEAFF. Written as DNA, the CDR3 is TGTGCCAGCATGGGACAGGTTAACACTGAAGCTTTCTTT.

This clonotype counts as medium-sized. The library was designed around alpha chains, so this beta chain is a stray read whose abundance carries little weight. The V gene is TRBV7-2, the J gene TRBJ1-4, with 8 bases identical to TRBD1. The CDR3 covers 17 residues. Germline V CDR1 and CDR2: SGHTA, FQGNSA. With V trimmed by 2 bases and J by 6 bases, 11 bases remained unmatched. The CDR3: CASSLTVRDRRDEKLFF. The CDR3 DNA reads TGTGCCAGCAGCTTAACCGTCAGGGACAGGAGAGATGAAAAACTGTTTTTT. The complete variable domain, with remaining parts taken from reference TRBV7-2 and TRBJ1-4, reads GAGVSQSPSNKVTEKGKDVELRCDPISGHTALYWYRQSLGQGLEFLIYFQGNSAPDKSGLPSDRFSAERTGGSVSTLTIQRTQQEDSAVYLCASSLTVRDRRDEKLFFGSGTQLSVL.

This clonotype was seen repeatedly, ten times or more. This beta chain lies outside the target of a library built for alpha chains; its clone size means little. The rearrangement joins TRBV7-9 to TRBJ2-7; 11 bases align to TRBD2. V lost 7 bases to trimming and J lost 2 bases; unmatched junction nucleotides: 7. Germline lookup yields CDR1 SEHNR and CDR2 FQNEAQ (reference sequence). The CDR3 has 15 amino acids. Written as DNA, the CDR3 is TGTGCCAGCACCCCTGGACTAGCGGGTACCTACGAGCAGTACTTC. It specifies CASTPGLAGTYEQYF.

This clonotype has just a few counts. Because this beta chain is a stray read in a library intended to capture alpha chains, its abundance should not be given much weight. The chain has TRBV20-1 and TRBJ1-1, with 7 nucleotides matching TRBD1. Germline-derived CDR1 and CDR2 are DFQATT and SNEGSKA (reference sequence). The trim removed 7 bases at V and 0 bases at J, leaving 8 bases unmatched. CDR3 length equals 14 residues. Here the CDR3 DNA reads TGCAGTGTGACCAACAGGGGTATGAACACTGAAGCTTTCTTT. Translated: CSVTNRGMNTEAFF.

By share of the sample, this clonotype is medium-sized (0.01 to 0.1%). Because the library targeted alpha chains, this beta chain is an off-target read whose size means little. The gene calls are TRBV6-5 and TRBJ1-1, with 10 bases that match TRBD1. With V trimmed by 7 bases and J by 5 bases, 7 bases remained unmatched. Germline V lookup: CDR1 MNHEY, CDR2 SVGAGI. The CDR3 covers 14 residues. CDR3 in amino acids: CASNWDRGRTEAFF. The CDR3 DNA sequence: TGTGCCAGCAATTGGGACAGGGGTCGTACTGAAGCTTTCTTT.

By proportion, this clonotype is medium-sized. Since the library was made to target alpha chains, this beta chain is a stray read and its abundance is not meaningful. The rearrangement joins TRBV7-2 to TRBJ2-3, with no clear D. Trimming shortened V by 5 bases and J by 2 bases, and 14 bases separated the two germline ends. The CDR3 covers 15 residues. Germline CDR1 is SGHTA and CDR2 is FQGNSA. CDR3 region: CASSLRHSFTDTQYF. CDR3 bases: TGTGCCAGCAGCCTCCGGCACTCCTTCACAGATACGCAGTATTTT.

By its share, this clonotype is medium-sized. This beta chain is an off-target read within a library intended for alpha chains, so its frequency means little. The V gene is TRBV4-1, the J gene TRBJ2-6; D may be TRBD1 (5 bases). This CDR3 spans 16 amino acids. Germline V gives CDR1 MGHRA, CDR2 YSYEKL. Trimming shortened V by 1 base and J by 4 bases, and 11 bases separated the two germline ends. The CDR3 protein is CASSQGGALGANVLTF. DNA of the CDR3: TGCGCCAGCAGCCAAGGTGGGGCCTTAGGGGCCAACGTCCTGACTTTC.

This clonotype counts as medium-sized (0.01 to 0.1%). This beta chain is off target for a library built for alpha chains, so its abundance means little. V and J are TRBV11-2 and TRBJ2-3; D not resolved. The V end lost 5 bases, the J end lost 1 base, and 7 bases lay between the germline ends. Germline CDR1 SGHAT, CDR2 FQNNGV. The CDR3 is 13 residues long. In DNA form, the CDR3 reads TGTGCCAGCAGCCCACCCGGCACAGATACGCAGTATTTT. Translated: CASSPPGTDTQYF.

This clonotype was counted many times. Within a library made for alpha chains, this beta chain is off target, and its count is uninformative. The genes are TRBV20-1 and TRBJ2-7; possible D gene TRBD1, 5 bases. This CDR3 contains 18 residues. V lost 6 bases, J lost 2 bases, and 29 bases lay in between. The germline V gene has CDR1 DFQATT and CDR2 SNEGSKA (reference sequence). The CDR3 bases are TGCAGTGCCCAAGATCTATACGCCGGACACCGAGCCCCCTACGAGCAGTACTTC. It codes for CSAQDLYAGHRAPYEQYF.